Listed here are 11 T cell receptor beta chains from one sample, sequenced in a study of beta chain features in type 1 diabetes. Expressed TCRB transcripts were sequenced after all isolated RNA was converted to cDNA. Sequenced by immunoSEQ multiplex PCR; TCRdb stores in-frame clones only, minus some. Of about 350,000 clones listed, about 20% are singletons. Sequencing used naive CD4+ T cells from blood. These receptors were taken from a woman aged 18-29 years in good health.

There are a few counts of this clone. The CDR3 protein is CASSSTSGSNEQFF. CDR3 nucleotide sequence: TGCGCCAGCAGCTCGACTAGCGGGAGTAATGAGCAGTTCTTC. J is TRBJ2-1 and V is TRBV5-1; 12 bases fit TRBD2. Germline V lookup: CDR1 SGHRS, CDR2 YFSETQ. J lost 7 bases, V lost 3 bases, and 2 bases had no gene match. This CDR3 contains 14 residues. Complete variable domain (other parts from reference TRBV5-1 and TRBJ2-1): KAGVTQTPRYLIKTRGQQVTLSCSPISGHRSVSWYQQTPGQGLQFLFEYFSETQRNKGNFPGRFSGRQFSNSRSEMNVSTLELGDSALYLCASSSTSGSNEQFFGPGTRLTVL.

The sample holds a few counts of this clone. The chain uses TRBV4-2 and TRBJ2-5, with TRBD1 matching 8 bases. Germline-derived CDR1 and CDR2 are LGHNA and YNFKEQ. The CDR3 length is 14 residues. The V gene end was trimmed by 5 bases and the J gene end by 5 bases; junction bases not matched to a gene: 7. CDR3: CASSKGQGEETQYF. DNA for the CDR3: TGTGCCAGCAGCAAAGGACAGGGTGAGGAGACCCAGTACTTC.

The chain couples TRBV4-1 to TRBJ2-6; 7 positions agree with TRBD1. This CDR3 region has 20 residues. Per germline, CDR1 MGHRA and CDR2 YSYEKL. J was trimmed by 0 bases and V by 1 base; bases with no gene match: 12. CDR3 DNA: TGCGCCAGCAGCCAAGTCTACTCGGGACAGCTTTACTCTGGGGCCAACGTCCTGACTTTC. Translation gives CASSQVYSGQLYSGANVLTF.

This clone has only a few counts. Here the CDR3 DNA reads TGCGCCAGCAGCCAAGGGGCGGTGGGGCTGAACACCGGGGAGCTGTTTTTT. This translates into CASSQGAVGLNTGELFF. The V call is TRBV4-1, the J call TRBJ2-2; TRBD1 might be the D (5 bases). CDR3 length: 17 amino acids. Trimming left V 1 base short and J 1 base short, with 13 bases between. Germline assignment: CDR1 MGHRA and CDR2 YSYEKL.

DNA for the CDR3: TGTGCCAGCAGCGTAGGGCGGGGATGGGGCGAGCAGTACTTC. Its translation: CASSVGRGWGEQYF. The chain uses TRBV9 and TRBJ2-7, with D possibly TRBD2 on 6 matching bases. V gave up 0 bases and J gave up 6 bases, with 13 bases separating them. The CDR3 totals 14 residues. CDR1 and CDR2 from the germline V gene are SGDLS and YYNGEE.

This clone occurred a few times. The chain combines TRBV4-1 with TRBJ2-5; TRBD1 is a possible D gene (6 bases). Germline assignment: CDR1 MGHRA and CDR2 YSYEKL. This CDR3 is 15 amino acids long. Trimming took off 1 base at V and 4 bases at J, with 13 bases between the two ends. The DNA for the CDR3 is TGCGCCAGCAGCCAAGGAACAGGGATGGCAGAGACCCAGTACTTC. It is translated as CASSQGTGMAETQYF.

This clone was counted once. V usage is TRBV18 and J usage is TRBJ1-1; 7 bases line up with TRBD1. The CDR3 has 15 residues. Germline CDR1 KGHSH, CDR2 LQKENI. V was pared by 5 bases and J by 3 bases, with 9 bases of the junction left unmatched. CDR3 nucleotide sequence: TGTGCCAGCTCAACCGCGATCAGGGGGGACACTGAAGCTTTCTTT. Translation gives CASSTAIRGDTEAFF. Full variable domain (missing parts from reference TRBV18 and TRBJ1-1): NAGVMQNPRHLVRRRGQEARLRCSPMKGHSHVYWYRQLPEEGLKFMVYLQKENIIDESGMPKERFSAEFPKEGPSILRIQQVVRGDSAAYFCASSTAIRGDTEAFFGQGTRLTVV.

This chain links TRBV5-6 with TRBJ2-3, with unresolved D. CDR1 and CDR2 from the germline V gene are SGHDT and YYEEEE. Trimming removed 0 bases at V and 0 bases at J, with 5 bases between. The CDR3 is 14 amino acids. The CDR3 bases are TGTGCCAGCAGCTTGGGGCCGAGCACAGATACGCAGTATTTT. Amino acids: CASSLGPSTDTQYF.

This sequence joins TRBV11-2 and TRBJ2-1; the match to TRBD2 covers 7 bases. J lost 3 bases, V lost 3 bases, and 5 bases had no gene match. CDR3 size: 15 residues. Germline V gene sequence: CDR1 SGHAT, CDR2 FQNNGV. The CDR3 is CASSFLRGSYNEQFF. CDR3 in DNA: TGTGCCAGCAGCTTTCTGCGGGGGAGCTACAATGAGCAGTTCTTC.

The CDR3 nucleotides are TGTGCCAGCAACACAGGGGGCGTGAGTACCGGGGAGCTGTTTTTT. Translation: CASNTGGVSTGELFF. The V call is TRBV28, the J call TRBJ2-2, with 9 bases that match TRBD1. Per the germline V gene, CDR1 is MDHEN and CDR2 is SYDVKM. V was pared by 7 bases and J by 5 bases, with 8 bases of the junction left unmatched. The CDR3 has 15 amino acids.

There are a few counts of this clone. V usage is TRBV5-1 and J usage is TRBJ2-2; TRBD1 matches at 7 bases. Trimming took 4 bases from V and 5 from J; bases not matched to a gene: 8. The CDR3 is 15 residues long. Germline loops: CDR1 SGHRS, CDR2 YFSETQ. This CDR3 is CASSLPTGRTGELFF. The CDR3 region has the DNA TGCGCCAGCAGCCTACCGACAGGGCGGACCGGGGAGCTGTTTTTT.